This entry is about one T cell receptor beta chain. Assay used: immunoSEQ multiplex PCR; TCRdb lists only in-frame clones, some missing. The table includes tens of thousands of clones, 80% to 90% detected once. V lost 3 bases to trimming and J lost 2 bases; unmatched junction nucleotides: 9. This CDR3 spans 18 amino acids. The germline CDR1 and CDR2 sequences are SGDLS and YYNGEE. This sample is part of a study of a mutant IDH1 vaccine in newly diagnosed glioma. Specified time point: baseline, week 1 (first vaccination visit). As to treatment: pre-vaccination baseline after standard-of-care therapy. Specimen: peripheral blood mononuclear cells (PBMCs), collected from a glioma patient treated with radiotherapy, temozolomide or both. This sequence originates from a woman between 18 and 29 years old with glioma. Some clones in this sample may be carry-over from other donors' samples. The gene calls are TRBV9 and TRBJ2-5; 14 nucleotides match TRBD2. CDR3 region: CASSDGTSGRKHQETQYF. As DNA, the CDR3 is TGTGCCAGCAGCGACGGGACTAGCGGGAGAAAACATCAAGAGACCCAGTACTTC. The entire variable domain, with the rest obtained from reference TRBV9 and TRBJ2-5, is as follows: DSGVTQTPKHLITATGQRVTLRCSPRSGDLSVYWYQQSLDQGLQFLIQYYNGEERAKGNILERFSAQQFPDLHSELNLSSLELGDSALYFCASSDGTSGRKHQETQYFGPGTRLLVL.